This T cell receptor beta chain was obtained from a study of T-cell memory formation after mild COVID-19. V gave up 0 bases and J gave up 1 base; unmatched junction bases: 3. The CDR3 is 16 residues long. The germline gives CDR1 MNHEY, CDR2 SVGAGI. Barcoded TCR alpha and TCR beta cDNA libraries with UMIs came from 5'RACE using constant-segment primers. TCRdb reprocessed the 5' RACE reads with MiXCR, giving one entry per CDR3 protein. The data hold approximately 180,000 distinct CDR3 sequences, with 16% observed a single time. A few counts support this clonotype. Its antigen is currently unknown. Study conclusions and caveats: CD8+ contracting clones occupied EMRA, while CD4+ ones occupied mainly CM and EM. Whereas later expanders leaned CD4+, clones contracting day 15 to 85 showed a balanced CD4/CD8 makeup.

The rearrangement uses TRBV6-5 and TRBJ2-7, with TRBD2 identical over 10 bases. The sequenced material came from PBMCs or a T cell subset sorted from them (not recorded which). The TCR originated in an adult woman who had mild COVID-19 (a few samples of this study predate the infection). Cell type and time point are not known. The CDR3 DNA is TGTGCCAGCAGTTACTCGGGTAGCGGGGGGTCCTACGAGCAGTACTTC. Its translation is CASSYSGSGGSYEQYF.